Below are 28 T cell receptor beta chains sequenced from a single sample in a study of blood T cell repertoires in COVID-19. Assay: immunoSEQ multiplex PCR; the TCRdb copy retains only in-frame clones and omits some. Here the sample spans some 200,000 clones, around 83% being singletons. Sequenced: peripheral blood. These receptors were taken from a man between 50 and 59 years old with active or convalescent COVID-19.

In its sample, this clone was seen a few times. The chain employs TRBV14 and TRBJ2-7; D unclear. CDR3 length equals 13 residues. From germline, CDR1 is SGHDN and CDR2 FVKESK. Deletions cut 3 bases from V and 6 bases from J, with 12 bases between. DNA for the CDR3: TGTGCCAGCAGCCACAGTGGGCCTCGCGAGCAGTACGTC. This codes for CASSHSGPREQYV.

The J gene is TRBJ1-1, the V gene TRBV7-8, with TRBD1 identical over 7 bases. V lost 2 bases to trimming and J lost 1 base; unmatched junction nucleotides: 4. The CDR3 runs to 15 residues. CDR1 and CDR2 (germline): SGHVS, FQNEAQ. CDR3: CASSLSGQPNTEAFF. CDR3 bases: TGTGCCAGCAGCTTATCGGGACAGCCGAACACTGAAGCTTTCTTT.

J is TRBJ2-2 and V is TRBV6-5, with TRBD2 as a possible D gene (6 bases). Germline V CDR1 and CDR2: MNHEY, SVGAGI. The ends were cut back, 7 bases at V and 0 bases at J, with 9 bases in the middle. The CDR3 spans 14 residues. CDR3: CASKGGANTGELFF. The CDR3 DNA reads TGTGCCAGCAAAGGCGGGGCGAACACCGGGGAGCTGTTTTTT.

V is TRBV28 and J is TRBJ1-4; a weak D match, TRBD1 (5 bases). The CDR3 has 14 amino acids. The germline gives CDR1 MDHEN, CDR2 SYDVKM. V lost 10 bases, J lost 8 bases, and 20 bases lay in between. The CDR3 bases are TGTGCCACCCAGGGACCGGGGGACGGCGAAAAACTGTTTTTT. It encodes CATQGPGDGEKLFF.

The chain has TRBV23-1 and TRBJ1-5; the D is unclear. TRBV23-1 is identified as an open reading frame with a role that is uncertain. The CDR3 has 14 residues. V was clipped by 4 bases and J by 4 bases, with 11 bases between them. The CDR3 here is CASSPRLYNQPQHF. DNA of the CDR3: TGCGCCAGCAGTCCCCGACTTTATAATCAGCCCCAGCATTTT.

V is TRBV2 and J is TRBJ1-5, with D uncertain. CDR1 is SNHLY and CDR2 is FYNNEI in the germline V gene. Between the trimmed V and J ends, which lost 3 bases and 5 bases, there was a span of 14 bases. The CDR3 consists of 15 residues. This chain's CDR3 is CASSEVAVYDQPQHF. Here the CDR3 DNA reads TGTGCCAGCAGTGAGGTAGCAGTTTACGATCAGCCCCAGCATTTT.

There are a few counts of this clone. The chain joins TRBV24-1 to TRBJ1-5; D possibly corresponds to TRBD1 (6 bases). This CDR3 has 15 residues. V lost 5 bases to trimming and J lost 2 bases, with 12 bases between them. CDR1 and CDR2 from the germline V gene are KGHDR and SFDVKD. CDR3: CATSVFGGGNQPQHF. CDR3 DNA: TGTGCCACCAGTGTGTTTGGGGGCGGCAATCAGCCCCAGCATTTT.

The chain combines TRBV6-6 with TRBJ1-1; D unresolved. Germline V gene sequence: CDR1 MNHNY, CDR2 SVGAGI (reference sequence). V gave up 7 bases and J gave up 3 bases, with 9 bases separating them. The CDR3 sequence is 12 residues long. The CDR3 protein is CASKTTDTEAFF. In DNA, the CDR3 is TGTGCCAGCAAAACTACGGACACTGAAGCTTTCTTT.

This clone was counted only a few times. Additional DNA sequences in this sample encode the identical CDR3. The chain carries TRBV29-1 and TRBJ2-2; 12 positions agree with TRBD2. Germline V lookup: CDR1 SQVTM, CDR2 ANQGSEA. CDR3 size: 14 residues. J lost 5 bases, V lost 6 bases, and 4 bases had no gene match. In nucleotides, the CDR3 is TGCAGCGTCAAGGGACTAGCGGGTACCGGGGAGCTGTTTTTT. This translates into CSVKGLAGTGELFF.

The CDR3 reads CASSVRGLAGVNEQFF. For the CDR3, the DNA is TGTGCCAGCAGTGTACGCGGACTAGCGGGAGTCAATGAGCAGTTCTTC. The genes are TRBV28 and TRBJ2-1; 13 bases fit TRBD2. This CDR3 has 16 residues. Losses at the gene ends were 5 bases for V and 6 bases for J; bases not matched to a gene: 7. The germline V gene has CDR1 MDHEN and CDR2 SYDVKM.

The gene calls are TRBV11-2 and TRBJ1-2; a possible D gene is TRBD1 (5 bases). V was cut by 4 bases and J by 4 bases, with 22 bases left in between. This CDR3 is built from 17 residues. Germline V CDR1 and CDR2: SGHAT, FQNNGV. The CDR3 sequence: CASSSVGLGQGAYGYTF. CDR3 nucleotide sequence: TGTGCCAGCAGCTCGGTGGGCTTGGGCCAAGGGGCCTATGGCTACACCTTC.

The J gene is TRBJ1-3, the V gene TRBV18, with D hard to call. The CDR3 is made up of 16 amino acids. Trimming took off 5 bases at V and 0 bases at J, with 14 bases between the two ends. Germline V CDR1 and CDR2: KGHSH, LQKENI. Here the CDR3 reads CASSNLPGSSGNTIYF. CDR3 coding DNA: TGTGCCAGCTCAAACCTCCCCGGGAGCTCTGGAAACACCATATATTTT.

V and J are TRBV15 and TRBJ1-1; TRBD1 might be the D (5 bases). V lost 1 base and J lost 1, with 7 bases in between. Germline CDR1 LNHNV, CDR2 YYDKDF (reference sequence). The CDR3 has 14 residues. The CDR3 region has the DNA TGTGCCACCAGCAGAGCAGGGTCGAACACTGAAGCTTTCTTT. Its translation is CATSRAGSNTEAFF.

V and J are TRBV5-8 and TRBJ2-7, with D uncertain. Germline loops: CDR1 SGHTS, CDR2 YDEGEE. This CDR3 is 14 amino acids long. The ends were cut back, 2 bases at V and 2 bases at J, with 11 bases in the middle. CDR3 protein: CASSFDNPTYEQYV. The CDR3 DNA follows: TGTGCCAGCAGCTTCGACAACCCAACCTACGAGCAGTACGTC.

The CDR3, as DNA: TGTGCCAGCAGCTTGGGAGCAGGGACAGGGGAGGATGAGCAGTTCTTC. Translated, it gives CASSLGAGTGEDEQFF. The rearrangement joins TRBV5-8 to TRBJ2-1; 10 bases are a match to TRBD1. Germline-derived CDR1 and CDR2 are SGHTS and YDEGEE. The CDR3 runs 16 residues. J lost 8 bases, V lost 0 bases, and 8 bases had no gene match.

This clone showed up just once. The V and J genes are TRBV12-3 or TRBV12-4 and TRBJ1-5; the match to TRBD1 covers 8 bases. V lost 6 bases to trimming and J lost 5 bases; unmatched junction nucleotides: 3. This CDR3 has 13 amino acids. Written as DNA, the CDR3 is TGTGCCAGCAGAGAACAGGGGGATCAGCCCCAGCATTTT. As protein: CASREQGDQPQHF.

This chain links TRBV6-6 with TRBJ1-2, with D perhaps TRBD1 (5 bases). The CDR3 extends over 14 amino acids. Germline CDR1 reads MNHNY; CDR2 reads SVGAGI (reference sequence). Trimming left V 4 bases short and J 7 bases short, with 16 bases between. CDR3 residues: CASSSGTSLLGYTF. CDR3 DNA: TGTGCCAGCAGTTCCGGGACTTCGCTTCTTGGCTACACCTTC.

This clone has only one observation. The rearrangement joins TRBV18 to TRBJ2-1; TRBD2 matches 7 bases. Trimming cost V 0 bases and J 1 base; bases outside gene matches: 3. The length of the CDR3 is 16 residues. Germline lookup yields CDR1 KGHSH and CDR2 LQKENI. CDR3 sequence (DNA): TGTGCCAGCTCACCACCGGCCGGGGGGTCCTACAATGAGCAGTTCTTC. Its translation: CASSPPAGGSYNEQFF.

This clone has just one count. This chain connects TRBV2 to TRBJ1-4; possible D gene TRBD1, 5 bases. The V end lost 6 bases, the J end lost 5 bases, and 13 bases lay between the germline ends. This CDR3 spans 14 amino acids. Germline-derived CDR1 and CDR2 are SNHLY and FYNNEI. This CDR3 is CASRYRGLNEKLFF. In DNA, the CDR3 is TGTGCCAGCAGGTATAGGGGACTAAATGAAAAACTGTTTTTT.

The chain couples TRBV11-2 to TRBJ1-4, with 9 nucleotides matching TRBD1. Trimming cost V 4 bases and J 7 bases; bases outside gene matches: 4. From germline, CDR1 is SGHAT and CDR2 FQNNGV. The CDR3 sequence is 14 residues long. The CDR3 loop is CASSSGTGCEKLFF. The CDR3 region has the DNA TGTGCCAGCAGCTCCGGGACAGGGTGTGAAAAACTGTTTTTT.

This chain joins TRBV5-4 and TRBJ2-3; 10 bases fit TRBD2. Germline lookup yields CDR1 SGHNT and CDR2 YYREEE (reference sequence). Unmatched junction bases numbered 5, after V lost 2 bases and J lost 5 bases. The CDR3 totals 15 residues. The CDR3 reads CASSLGLAGEDTQYF. For the CDR3, the DNA is TGTGCCAGCAGCTTAGGCCTAGCGGGGGAAGATACGCAGTATTTT.

The gene calls are TRBV6-1 and TRBJ1-2; 8 nucleotides align to TRBD1. The CDR3 runs to 16 residues. With 4 bases clipped from V and 4 bases from J, the junction kept 11 bases outside the gene matches. In germline, CDR1 is MNHNS, CDR2 SASEGT. The CDR3 sequence: CASSGLPGGEVYGYTF. The CDR3 DNA follows: TGTGCCAGCAGTGGTCTCCCAGGGGGCGAGGTCTATGGCTACACCTTC.

J is TRBJ2-3 and V is TRBV19; D ambiguous. The V and J ends lost 7 bases and 4 bases respectively, with 12 bases between them. CDR1 and CDR2 (germline): LNHDA, SQIVND (reference sequence). The CDR3 spans 13 residues. The chain's CDR3 is CASTGYRADTQYF. The CDR3 DNA is TGTGCCAGTACAGGATACCGAGCAGATACGCAGTATTTT.

The CDR3 DNA follows: TGCAGGGGGGGGGATTATTATGGCTACACCTTC. Its protein product is CRGGDYYGYTF. This chain uses TRBV20-1 with TRBJ1-2; TRBD1 might be the D (5 bases). The germline V gene has CDR1 DFQATT and CDR2 SNEGSKA (reference sequence). The CDR3 runs 11 residues.

The chain employs TRBV10-3 and TRBJ1-5; 7 bases map to TRBD1. CDR3 length: 16 amino acids. J gave up 8 bases and V 6 bases, and 16 bases lay outside the gene matches. Germline V gives CDR1 ENHRY, CDR2 SYGVKD. CDR3 residues: CAIRERNLQGKEPQHF. In DNA, the CDR3 is TGTGCCATCAGGGAACGAAACTTACAGGGGAAGGAGCCCCAGCATTTT.

This clone was seen only once. The germline gene is not matched at one end of the junction; a read error may be the cause. The V gene is TRBV12-5, the J gene TRBJ1-2; TRBD1 matches at 9 bases. The CDR3 has 12 residues. The V gene's germline CDR1 is LGHNT and CDR2 FRNRAP. The CDR3 coding sequence is TGTGCCAGTGGGGACAGGGTCCATGGCTACACCTTC. As protein: CASGDRVHGYTF.

This clone was seen just once. The chain has TRBV5-1 and TRBJ2-1; TRBD2 matches at 9 bases. The V segment lost 4 bases and the J segment 4 bases; nucleotides outside the gene matches: 6. The CDR3 is 15 amino acids. The germline gives CDR1 SGHRS, CDR2 YFSETQ. This CDR3 reads CASSLRLAEYNEQFF. The DNA for the CDR3 is TGCGCCAGCAGCCTAAGACTAGCGGAGTACAATGAGCAGTTCTTC.

This sequence joins TRBV6-2 or TRBV6-3 and TRBJ2-3; a possible D gene is TRBD1 (7 bases). This CDR3 region has 15 residues. Germline-derived CDR1 and CDR2 are MNHEY and SVGEGT. Trimming took off 5 bases at V and 2 bases at J, with 14 bases between the two ends. CDR3 sequence (DNA): TGTGCCAGCAGTCAGGGGGGTTTCCCCACAGATACGCAGTATTTT. This translates into CASSQGGFPTDTQYF.